These 12 T cell receptor beta chains were sequenced from one sample in a study of blood T cell repertoires in COVID-19. Assay: immunoSEQ multiplex PCR; the TCRdb copy retains only in-frame clones and omits some. The data hold a few hundred thousand clones, with over 70% observed a single time. Input material: peripheral blood. Receptor source: a woman in her seventies with acute or convalescent COVID-19.

The V gene is TRBV6-5, the J gene TRBJ1-2; TRBD1 matches at 9 bases. Unmatched junction bases numbered 12, after V lost 6 bases and J lost 7 bases. The CDR3 is made up of 15 amino acids. CDR1 and CDR2 from the germline V gene are MNHEY and SVGAGI. The CDR3 spells CASRGGGQGTFGYTF. CDR3 sequence (DNA): TGTGCCAGCAGGGGGGGCGGACAGGGGACTTTTGGCTACACCTTC.

The genes are TRBV6-5 and TRBJ2-7; 8 bases are shared with TRBD1. Germline values: CDR1 MNHEY, CDR2 SVGAGI. Trimming removed 7 bases from V and 6 bases from J; junction bases left unmatched: 11. The CDR3 is 14 residues long. The CDR3 reads CASTSGQGAVEQYF. CDR3 DNA: TGTGCCAGCACTTCTGGGCAGGGGGCGGTCGAGCAGTACTTC.

The chain employs TRBV10-3 and TRBJ1-2; the match to TRBD1 covers 8 bases. The CDR3 covers 15 residues. Germline CDR1 reads ENHRY; CDR2 reads SYGVKD. V dropped 2 bases and J dropped 8; count of bases not matched to a gene: 10. The CDR3 DNA sequence: TGTGCCATCAGTGAGGGAGACAGGGGTTCCTGGGGCTACACCTTC. Amino acid sequence: CAISEGDRGSWGYTF.

The rearrangement uses TRBV5-3 and TRBJ1-4; possible D gene TRBD1, 5 bases. TRBV5-3 is classed as an ORF, of uncertain function. Trimming removed 5 bases at V and 10 bases at J, with 21 bases between. The CDR3 contains 15 residues. The CDR3 sequence is CARRQDGPELGKLFF. For the CDR3, the DNA is TGTGCCAGAAGACAGGACGGCCCAGAGTTAGGAAAACTGTTTTTT.

The CDR3 nucleotides are TGCAGCGTTGCTAGGAGCTCCACCGGGGAGCTGTTTTTT. Translation: CSVARSSTGELFF. The chain carries TRBV29-1 and TRBJ2-2; no clear D. The germline CDR1 and CDR2 sequences are SQVTM and ANQGSEA. The CDR3 spans 13 residues. V shed 4 bases and J shed 4 bases, with 10 bases lying between them.

The chain links TRBV20-1 to TRBJ1-6; unclear D gene. CDR3 size: 14 residues. V was shortened by 3 bases and J by 9 bases, with 15 bases between the two germline ends. CDR1 is DFQATT, CDR2 SNEGSKA, per germline (reference sequence). The CDR3 spells CSASNAGIGSPLHF. The CDR3 nucleotides read TGCAGTGCTAGTAACGCGGGGATCGGTTCACCCCTCCACTTT.

V is TRBV27 and J is TRBJ2-5; 9 bases fit TRBD1. The germline CDR1 and CDR2 sequences are MNHEY and SMNVEV (reference sequence). V shed 5 bases and J 6 bases; nucleotides not matched to a gene: 7. This CDR3 contains 14 residues. The CDR3 DNA reads as TGTGCCAGCAGTACCTGGGACAGGGAAAAGACCCAGTACTTC. Its protein is CASSTWDREKTQYF.

The gene calls are TRBV7-9 and TRBJ1-2; no definite D call. V was cut by 3 bases and J by 8 bases, with 13 bases left in between. The germline gives CDR1 SEHNR, CDR2 FQNEAQ (reference sequence). The CDR3 totals 13 residues. The CDR3 is CASSLNPRQGYTF. CDR3 nucleotides: TGTGCCAGCAGCTTGAACCCCAGGCAGGGCTACACCTTC.

This sequence joins TRBV29-1 and TRBJ1-2; 8 bases agree with TRBD1. This CDR3 has 12 residues. Germline lookup yields CDR1 SQVTM and CDR2 ANQGSEA. J lost 4 bases, V lost 6 bases, and 4 bases had no gene match. The CDR3 region is CSVRGQSYGYTF. The CDR3 DNA reads as TGCAGCGTCAGGGGGCAGAGCTATGGCTACACCTTC. The full variable domain, with the rest looked up from reference TRBV29-1 and TRBJ1-2, is SAVISQKPSRDICQRGTSLTIQCQVDSQVTMMFWYRQQPGQSLTLIATANQGSEATYESGFVIDKFPISRPNLTFSTLTVSNMSPEDSSIYLCSVRGQSYGYTFGSGTRLTVV.

The rearrangement links TRBV6-2 or TRBV6-3 to TRBJ1-6, with 7 bases identical to TRBD1. The V gene end was trimmed by 6 bases and the J gene end by 11 bases; junction bases not matched to a gene: 7. Germline CDR1 and CDR2: MNHEY and SVGEGT. This CDR3 comprises 13 residues. CDR3 nucleotides: TGTGCCAGCAGCCCCGGGACAGTAACACCCCTCCACTTT. It codes for CASSPGTVTPLHF.

This chain uses TRBV19 with TRBJ2-3; D unresolved. This CDR3 has 13 residues. Germline V lookup: CDR1 LNHDA, CDR2 SQIVND (reference sequence). V was shortened by 7 bases and J by 3 bases, with 11 bases between the two germline ends. In DNA, the CDR3 is TGTGCCAGTACTTCTCTCCAGACAGATACGCAGTATTTT. It codes for CASTSLQTDTQYF.

The CDR3 reads CASSKTTGGSTEAFF. The DNA of the CDR3 is TGCGCCAGCAGCAAAACAACAGGGGGGAGCACTGAAGCTTTCTTT. The chain links TRBV5-1 to TRBJ1-1; 8 positions agree with TRBD1. CDR3 length: 15 amino acids. After removal of 4 bases from V and 4 bases from J, the junction contained 9 bases not matched to a gene. Germline V lookup: CDR1 SGHRS, CDR2 YFSETQ.